This TCR beta chain was identified in a study of tumor and adjacent non-tumor tissue in lung cancer. Overall study findings and caveats: Significantly higher TCR diversity was found in tumor than normal lung. Top 100 clones took a larger repertoire share in normal lung. Higher tumor TCR diversity was associated with shorter survival.

Three rounds of nested PCR, following a modified ARM-PCR protocol, produced the TCRbeta library. TCRdb independently ran MiXCR on the multiplex PCR reads; one entry per CDR3 protein. The sample lists 98,000 or so distinct CDR3 sequences; approximately 80% were seen once. Germline V CDR1 and CDR2: SQVTM, ANQGSEA. The CDR3 is 13 amino acids. About this clonotype: Its target is unknown. Relative to the germline gene, one junction end is altered; a read error may explain this.

No cell sorting was done before RNA was extracted from the tissue. This non-tumor lung sample came from over 3 cm beyond the tumor edge. Newly diagnosed lung cancer patients had thoracic surgery in China, August–late 2014, without prior chemotherapy. The origin of this receptor is a man between 60 and 70 years old with small cell lung cancer. The J gene is TRBJ2-1, the V gene TRBV29-1; D could derive from TRBD1 or TRBD2 (5 bases each). Sequencing was done on a sample of distant non-tumor lung tissue. The CDR3: CSVERGRGGEQFF. In nucleotides, the CDR3 is TGCAGTGTTGAAAGAGGTCGGGGCGGGGAGCAGTTCTTC.